This T cell receptor beta chain is from a study of CD8+ T cells in alopecia areata. Germline assignment: CDR1 LGHNA and CDR2 YSLEER. The ends were cut back, 0 bases at V and 1 base at J, with 10 bases in the middle. The CDR3 is made up of 15 amino acids. Treatment described: oral pan-JAK inhibitor, 5-10 mg twice daily. Researchers took lesional scalp punch biopsies and peripheral blood from people who were alopecia areata patients. This clone was detected a few times. It was cDNA, reverse transcribed from extracted RNA, that served as the sequencing template. Sequencing used immunoSEQ multiplex PCR; TCRdb keeps in-frame clones, though not all of them. The sample has 150,000 to 200,000 clones; under 80% are singletons.

The sequences come from CD4+ T cells sorted from blood, collected around week 50, from a patient treated with tofacitinib. The source is a human donor with alopecia areata. V gene TRBV4-3 combines with J gene TRBJ2-7; D remains ambiguous. The CDR3 sequence is CASSQDGGASYEQYF. The CDR3 DNA sequence: TGCGCCAGCAGCCAAGACGGCGGTGCTTCCTACGAGCAGTACTTC.